This T cell receptor (beta chain) was sequenced during a study of vaccination and CD4 T cells after COVID-19. Treatment: roughly ten-day PBMC culture with coronavirus spike peptide pools or control peptides (ViraFEST assay). Oncomine TCR Beta short-read sequencing was applied to DNA from cultured CD4+ T cells. Each CDR3 protein is one row after TCRdb ran MiXCR on the PCR reads. Of 7,500 to 10,000 distinct CDR3 sequences listed, roughly 70% are singletons. V lost 4 bases, J lost 1 base, and 6 bases lay in between. The CDR3 is 13 residues long. The germline gives CDR1 SGHRS, CDR2 YFSETQ. With regard to this clonotype: The antigen is unknown.

The TCR originated in a human donor who had recovered from COVID-19. The chain employs TRBV5-1 and TRBJ2-1; D could derive from TRBD1 or TRBD2 (5 bases each). Sequenced: CD4+ T cells from blood, cultured in vitro. CDR3 nucleotides: TGCGCCAGCAGCGGGGGATCCTACAATGAGCAGTTCTTC. Translating it yields CASSGGSYNEQFF.